One TCR beta chain is described in this entry. Its cognate antigen is unknown. A much more abundant neighbour one base away suggests this may be a read error. CDR3 regions were amplified by Arm-PCR using iRepertoire HTBI primers to build TCR beta libraries. MiXCR was run by TCRdb on the multiplex PCR reads, yielding one entry per CDR3 protein. The top ten clones hold about 10% of a sample with about 540,000 distinct CDR3 sequences, roughly 13% of them seen once. J gave up 8 bases and V 6 bases, and 14 bases lay outside the gene matches. This CDR3 has 15 residues. Per the germline V gene, CDR1 is SGHRS and CDR2 is YFSETQ. This sample was taken from a study of regulatory T cells in long-lasting Graves disease. Study observations and caveats: Persistent cases of Graves' showed reduced TCR diversity relative to newly diagnosed patients.

The time point: newly diagnosed GD, antithyroid drugs for less than 3 months. The authors made the TCR library using RNA they extracted from PBMCs. These data were likewise used in another study, on T cells in Graves' hyperthyroidism and ophthalmopathy. That paper notes: Lactation, pregnancy, other autoimmune disease or uncontrolled infection led to exclusion of patients. Clinical symptoms, serum thyroxine, TRAb, thyroid ultrasound and orbital computed tomography informed diagnoses. HTBI primers were employed in a first-round RT-PCR of the TCR CDR3.

This TCR was recovered from a man aged 30-40 years with Graves disease. The sample here was peripheral blood mononuclear cells (PBMCs), taken at new diagnosis, from a patient treated with antithyroid drugs. The V gene is TRBV5-1, the J gene TRBJ2-4, with 7 bases that match TRBD2. The CDR3 here is CASTEEGRAGDIQYF. The DNA for the CDR3 is TGCGCCAGCACCGAAGAGGGGAGGGCCGGAGACATTCAGTACTTC.